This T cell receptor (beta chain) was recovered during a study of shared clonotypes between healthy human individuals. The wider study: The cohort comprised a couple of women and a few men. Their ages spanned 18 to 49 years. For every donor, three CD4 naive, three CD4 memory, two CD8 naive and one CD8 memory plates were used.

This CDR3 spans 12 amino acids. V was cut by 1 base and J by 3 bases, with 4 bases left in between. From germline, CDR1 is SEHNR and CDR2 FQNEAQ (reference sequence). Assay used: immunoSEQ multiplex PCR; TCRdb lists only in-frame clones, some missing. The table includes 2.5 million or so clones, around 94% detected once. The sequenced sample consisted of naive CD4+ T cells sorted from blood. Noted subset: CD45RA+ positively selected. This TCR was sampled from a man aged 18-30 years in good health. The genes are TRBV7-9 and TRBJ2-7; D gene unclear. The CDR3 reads CASSLGYYEQYF. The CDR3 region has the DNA TGTGCCAGCAGCTTAGGTTACTACGAGCAGTACTTC.